These 24 T cell receptor beta chains originate from one sample sequenced in a study of blood T cell repertoires in COVID-19 (dated by TCRdb to between 2020 and 2021). Libraries were built with the immunoSEQ multiplex PCR assay. TCRdb took this table from immuneACCESS and kept in-frame rearrangements with V and J called. Such tables lack part of the clones; where checked against another copy, unresolved V genes explain under half of the gap, and the rest is unexplained. In this sample the table shows around 200,000 clones, roughly nine tenths of which occur a single time. Around 2.2% of the sample comes from the top ten. The sample taken for sequencing was peripheral blood. These receptors were collected from a woman aged 50 to 65 with acute or convalescent COVID-19.

This chain joins TRBV6-1 and TRBJ2-7; D possibly corresponds to TRBD2 (5 bases). The CDR3 contains 15 residues. The V gene's germline CDR1 is MNHNS and CDR2 SASEGT. With 6 bases removed from V and 5 bases from J, the gap between germline ends came to 20 bases. CDR3 residues: CASRKTRAALHEQYF. In DNA form, the CDR3 reads TGTGCCAGCAGAAAAACTAGAGCGGCTCTCCACGAGCAGTACTTC.

The chain couples TRBV7-9 to TRBJ2-7; D is uncertain. The germline gives CDR1 SEHNR, CDR2 FQNEAQ (reference sequence). This CDR3 comprises 12 residues. V was cut by 5 bases and J by 4 bases, with 9 bases left in between. The CDR3 nucleotides are TGTGCCAGCAGCGCGTATATTTACGAGCAGTACTTC. Protein: CASSAYIYEQYF.

This clone was recorded once. The rearrangement links TRBV11-3 to TRBJ1-1; perhaps TRBD1 as D (6 bases). Deletions cut 4 bases from V and 7 bases from J, with 16 bases between. This CDR3 has 14 residues. Looked up from germline, CDR1 is SGHNT and CDR2 is YENEEA. CDR3 sequence reads: CASSSGPGQNEAFF. In nucleotides, the CDR3 is TGTGCCAGCAGCTCCGGACCCGGACAGAATGAAGCTTTCTTT. The full variable domain, rest sourced from reference TRBV11-3 and TRBJ1-1, is EAGVVQSPRYKIIEKKQPVAFWCNPISGHNTLYWYLQNLGQGPELLIRYENEEAVDDSQLPKDRFSAERLKGVDSTLKIQPAELGDSAVYLCASSSGPGQNEAFFGQGTRLTVV.

The chain combines TRBV29-1 with TRBJ2-2; D unclear. V lost 6 bases and J lost 5, with 4 bases in between. The CDR3 contains 10 residues. Per the germline V gene, CDR1 is SQVTM and CDR2 is ANQGSEA. The CDR3 DNA reads as TGCAGCGTGTATACCGGGGAGCTGTTTTTT. Its translation: CSVYTGELFF.

The chain recombines TRBV19 with TRBJ1-2, with 8 bases that match TRBD1. V gave up 6 bases and J gave up 7 bases; unmatched junction bases: 10. There are 14 residues in the CDR3. Germline values: CDR1 LNHDA, CDR2 SQIVND (reference sequence). CDR3 protein: CASSPGQGVSGYTF. The CDR3 DNA reads TGTGCCAGTAGCCCTGGACAGGGTGTGAGTGGCTACACCTTC.

The J gene is TRBJ1-2, the V gene TRBV15; 9 nucleotides match TRBD1. Per the germline V gene, CDR1 is LNHNV and CDR2 is YYDKDF (reference sequence). Unmatched junction bases numbered 6, after V lost 1 base and J lost 0 bases. The CDR3 is 17 amino acids. CDR3 in amino acids: CATSRGGQGKSNYGYTF. The CDR3 nucleotides read TGTGCCACCAGCAGAGGGGGACAGGGTAAATCTAACTATGGCTACACCTTC.

This clone was detected only once. The rearrangement joins TRBV18 to TRBJ2-7, with D possibly being TRBD2 (5 bases). Trimming cost V 5 bases and J 0 bases, with 17 bases left between them. This CDR3 contains 16 residues. Germline V gene data show CDR1 as KGHSH and CDR2 as LQKENI. In DNA, the CDR3 is TGTGCCAGCTCAGGAGGCGACTATCGGAGCTCCTACGAGCAGTACTTC. Protein sequence: CASSGGDYRSSYEQYF.

This chain uses TRBV7-3 with TRBJ2-5, with 9 bases lining up with TRBD2. V was pared by 2 bases and J by 2 bases, with 3 bases of the junction left unmatched. Germline V gives CDR1 SGHTA, CDR2 FQGTGA. The CDR3 loop spans 15 amino acids. CDR3 DNA: TGTGCCAGCAGCTTAGCGGGGGGGAGACAAGAGACCCAGTACTTC. Its translation: CASSLAGGRQETQYF.

This clone was picked up a small number of times. The chain employs TRBV10-1 and TRBJ1-6; TRBD1 matches at 7 bases. Trimming cost V 8 bases and J 8 bases; bases outside gene matches: 6. This CDR3 has 13 amino acids. The germline CDR1 and CDR2 sequences are WNHNN and SYGVQD (reference sequence). This chain's CDR3 is CASLQGQDSPLHF. The CDR3 nucleotides read TGCGCCAGCCTACAGGGGCAGGATTCACCCCTCCACTTT.

V usage is TRBV6-5 and J usage is TRBJ1-2; D might be TRBD1 (6 bases). CDR1 is MNHEY and CDR2 is SVGAGI in the germline V gene. With 6 bases removed from V and 4 bases from J, the gap between germline ends came to 18 bases. This CDR3 contains 15 residues. The CDR3 coding sequence is TGTGCCAGCAGACCTTACAGGGAAGGGGTCTATGGCTACACCTTC. Protein sequence: CASRPYREGVYGYTF.

The rearrangement links TRBV6-2 or TRBV6-3 to TRBJ1-1; 7 nucleotides match TRBD1. Losses at the gene ends were 0 bases for V and 1 base for J; bases not matched to a gene: 11. CDR3 length equals 18 residues. CDR1 and CDR2 from the germline V gene are MNHEY and SVGEGT. The CDR3 bases are TGTGCCAGCAGTTACTCGACTAGGAAACAGGGGCAGAACACTGAAGCTTTCTTT. This codes for CASSYSTRKQGQNTEAFF.

The chain joins TRBV7-2 to TRBJ2-7; the match to TRBD1 covers 8 bases. CDR1 SGHTA and CDR2 FQGNSA come from the germline V gene. This CDR3 is 16 amino acids long. J was trimmed by 1 base and V by 5 bases; bases with no gene match: 10. The CDR3 is CASSLMGQVTSYEQYF. CDR3 sequence (DNA): TGTGCCAGCAGCCTTATGGGACAGGTAACTTCCTACGAGCAGTACTTC. Full variable domain (rest looked up from reference TRBV7-2 and TRBJ2-7): GAGVSQSPSNKVTEKGKDVELRCDPISGHTALYWYRQSLGQGLEFLIYFQGNSAPDKSGLPSDRFSAERTGGSVSTLTIQRTQQEDSAVYLCASSLMGQVTSYEQYFGPGTRLTVT.

The rearrangement uses TRBV11-2 and TRBJ2-1; D unresolved. Germline CDR1 and CDR2: SGHAT and FQNNGV. Trimming took 0 bases from V and 7 from J, leaving 7 bases between them. The CDR3 contains 13 residues. The CDR3, as DNA: TGTGCCAGCAGCTTAGATCGAGAGAATGAGCAGTTCTTC. Protein product: CASSLDRENEQFF.

The CDR3 region has the DNA TGCGCCAGCAGCCAAGACGGCGGGGGGCGGGTTGAAGCTTTCTTT. This gives the protein CASSQDGGGRVEAFF. The chain has TRBV4-3 and TRBJ1-1; the D gene is possibly TRBD1 (6 bases). This CDR3 has 15 residues. Germline CDR1 LGHNA, CDR2 YSLEER. With 0 bases removed from V and 7 bases from J, the gap between germline ends came to 15 bases.

CDR3 region: CASDLQVVDGYTF. The CDR3 DNA sequence: TGTGCCAGTGACTTACAGGTGGTCGATGGCTACACCTTC. The chain joins TRBV7-2 to TRBJ1-2; D is possibly TRBD1 (5 bases). The germline CDR1 and CDR2 sequences are SGHTA and FQGNSA. CDR3 length: 13 amino acids. The V end was cut by 9 bases, the J end by 6 bases, with 17 bases between.

The sample holds one count of this clone. The chain couples TRBV6-2 or TRBV6-3 to TRBJ1-1; 8 bases fit TRBD1. CDR1 MNHEY and CDR2 SVGEGT come from the germline V gene. This CDR3 comprises 17 residues. With 2 bases clipped from V and 5 bases from J, the junction kept 13 bases outside the gene matches. CDR3 region: CASSYRTQGARETEAFF. The CDR3 DNA reads as TGTGCCAGCAGTTACAGGACGCAGGGGGCGAGAGAAACTGAAGCTTTCTTT.

This clone was seen only once. The genes are TRBV6-5 and TRBJ2-2, with 7 positions matching TRBD2. The CDR3 contains 14 residues. Germline V gives CDR1 MNHEY, CDR2 SVGAGI. J lost 6 bases, V lost 4 bases, and 5 bases had no gene match. In nucleotides, the CDR3 is TGTGCCAGCAGTTGGTCGGGGGGTTCCGGGGAGCTGTTTTTT. Translation gives CASSWSGGSGELFF.

This clone was observed a handful of times. V usage is TRBV25-1 and J usage is TRBJ2-1, with 7 bases identical to TRBD2. The CDR3 spans 16 residues. V lost 1 base, J lost 8 bases, and 11 bases stayed unmatched. Germline values: CDR1 MGHDK, CDR2 SYGVNS. The CDR3 DNA reads as TGTGCCAGCAGTGAATTCTTGGCGGGAGTGGTCGATGAGCAGTTCTTC. This encodes CASSEFLAGVVDEQFF. The full variable domain, its missing parts supplied by reference TRBV25-1 and TRBJ2-1, is EADIYQTPRYLVIGTGKKITLECSQTMGHDKMYWYQQDPGMELHLIHYSYGVNSTEKGDLSSESTVSRIRTEHFPLTLESARPSHTSQYLCASSEFLAGVVDEQFFGPGTRLTVL.

CDR3 sequence: CASSSSTSGGPNEQFF. CDR3 bases: TGTGCCAGCAGCTCTTCGACTAGCGGCGGCCCTAATGAGCAGTTCTTC. The chain couples TRBV9 to TRBJ2-1; 9 nucleotides line up with TRBD2. Germline V CDR1 and CDR2: SGDLS, YYNGEE. The CDR3 runs 16 residues. V lost 4 bases to trimming and J lost 7 bases; unmatched junction nucleotides: 12.

This clone was counted between two and nine times. V usage is TRBV7-2 and J usage is TRBJ1-5, with D possibly matching TRBD1 (5 bases). CDR1 is SGHTA and CDR2 is FQGNSA in the germline V gene. Trimming took off 2 bases at V and 5 bases at J, with 10 bases between the two ends. The CDR3 spans 14 residues. The CDR3 here is CASSLSGGHQPQHF. In nucleotides, the CDR3 is TGTGCCAGCAGCTTATCGGGGGGACATCAGCCCCAGCATTTT.

J is TRBJ2-6 and V is TRBV27; unclear D gene. V was pared by 6 bases and J by 3 bases, with 12 bases between. The CDR3 sequence is 15 residues long. Germline V CDR1 and CDR2: MNHEY, SMNVEV (reference sequence). As DNA, the CDR3 is TGTGCCAGCAGCTCCCCCCCTGTTGGGGCCAACGTCCTGACTTTC. Protein sequence: CASSSPPVGANVLTF. The variable domain in full, with the rest retrieved from reference TRBV27 and TRBJ2-6, is EAQVTQNPRYLITVTGKKLTVTCSQNMNHEYMSWYRQDPGLGLRQIYYSMNVEVTDKGDVPEGYKVSRKEKRNFPLILESPSPNQTSLYFCASSSPPVGANVLTFGAGSRLTVL.

This chain links TRBV19 with TRBJ2-3, with D possibly being TRBD1 (6 bases). Between the trimmed V and J ends, which lost 5 bases and 2 bases, there was a span of 17 bases. CDR3 length: 16 amino acids. Germline lookup yields CDR1 LNHDA and CDR2 SQIVND (reference sequence). CDR3 nucleotides: TGTGCCAGTAGTCTCTTGAGGACAGCTTTCACAGATACGCAGTATTTT. Its translation: CASSLLRTAFTDTQYF.

The rearrangement joins TRBV4-2 to TRBJ2-3; 10 nucleotides align to TRBD2. CDR1 is LGHNA, CDR2 YNFKEQ, per germline. The trim removed 4 bases at V and 1 base at J, leaving 5 bases unmatched. CDR3 length: 16 residues. The chain's CDR3 is CASSLLAGRGTDTQYF. The DNA of the CDR3 is TGTGCCAGCAGCCTACTAGCGGGGCGAGGCACAGATACGCAGTATTTT.

This chain links TRBV24-1 with TRBJ2-1, with 7 bases aligning to TRBD2. The trim removed 4 bases at V and 6 bases at J, leaving 8 bases unmatched. Germline V lookup: CDR1 KGHDR, CDR2 SFDVKD. The CDR3 is 15 amino acids. This CDR3 is CATSDQQPGGNEQFF. CDR3 bases: TGTGCCACCAGTGACCAACAACCGGGGGGCAATGAGCAGTTCTTC.